This T cell receptor (beta chain) was retrieved from a study of a mutant IDH1 vaccine in newly diagnosed glioma. Whole-study context: Patients under treatment included around 60% males and approximately 38% females and had a mean age of approximately 44 years. Most had both radiotherapy and temozolomide beforehand; others had only one. Study-wide points: Most patients, approximately 93%, showed vaccine-induced immune responses. No link was apparently found between pseudoprogression and changes in top peripheral T cell clonotypes.

A remark on this clone: The antigen remains undetermined.

Time point denoted: baseline, week 1 (first vaccination visit). Described treatment: pre-vaccination baseline after standard-of-care therapy. Trimming stripped 4 bases from V and 0 bases from J, with 19 bases between. Per germline, CDR1 LGHNA and CDR2 YNFKEQ. The CDR3 has 18 residues. The repertoire was sequenced with immunoSEQ multiplex PCR; TCRdb's copy has only in-frame clones and lacks some. This table holds roughly 70,000 clones, around 83% found once. The source material was peripheral blood mononuclear cells (PBMCs), sampled from a glioma patient treated with radiotherapy, temozolomide or both. The rearrangement joins TRBV4-2 to TRBJ2-1; D might be TRBD2 (5 bases). The sequence was obtained from a young woman with glioma. Some clones in this sample may be carry-over from other donors' samples. CDR3 loop: CASSLILVPASSYNEQFF. CDR3 coding DNA: TGTGCCAGCAGCCTAATACTAGTCCCCGCTAGCTCCTACAATGAGCAGTTCTTC.